This T cell receptor (beta chain) was observed in a study of blood T cell repertoires in COVID-19. Background on the study: Nucleic acid was either cDNA or gDNA, and it came from T cells, B-cell-depleted T cells, or PBMCs.

The table came from immunoSEQ multiplex PCR; TCRdb's copy has only in-frame clones and leaves some out. The table lists around 250,000 clones, under 85% of them singletons. Deletions cut 6 bases from V and 5 bases from J, with 16 bases between. Germline V CDR1 and CDR2: LGHDT, YNNKEL (reference sequence). This CDR3 is 14 amino acids long. The TCR originated in a man aged 25-40 years who had recovered from COVID-19. Sample: peripheral blood. The rearrangement joins TRBV3-1 (or the pseudogene TRBV3-2) to TRBJ1-1; D is perhaps TRBD1 (5 bases). The CDR3 spells CASRRQLRGTEAFF. CDR3 DNA: TGTGCCAGCAGACGACAGCTTCGGGGGACTGAAGCTTTCTTT.